The 8 T cell receptor beta chains presented below share a single source sample, sequenced in a study of regulatory and conventional T cells in RAG deficiency. Using immunoSEQ multiplex PCR, the repertoire was profiled, and TCRdb retains in-frame clones only, with some absent. The table has 6,000 to 7,500 clones, more than 75% seen once. The same data also went into a second study, on regulatory T cells. That source notes: Primers: 52 TRBV forward and 13 TRBJ reverse.

The sequenced sample consisted of CD8+ T cells sorted from blood. The receptor source for this set is a human donor in good health.

The rearrangement links TRBV6-5 to TRBJ2-2; a possible D gene is TRBD2 (7 bases). CDR3 length: 14 residues. From germline, CDR1 is MNHEY and CDR2 SVGAGI. Between the trimmed V and J ends, which lost 8 bases and 6 bases, there was a span of 16 bases. This CDR3 reads CASGRGLESGELFF. CDR3 DNA sequence: TGTGCCAGCGGGAGGGGGTTAGAATCCGGGGAGCTGTTTTTT.

J is TRBJ1-5 and V is TRBV27; D may be TRBD1 (6 bases). The V and J ends lost 7 bases and 6 bases respectively, with 19 bases between them. The V gene's germline CDR1 is MNHEY and CDR2 SMNVEV (reference sequence). The CDR3 runs 15 residues. The CDR3 DNA follows: TGTGCCAGCACCGACAGGACCCTAGGAGGTCAGCCCCAGCATTTT. Translating gives CASTDRTLGGQPQHF.

The chain couples TRBV15 to TRBJ2-4; D possibly matches TRBD1 or TRBD2 (6 bases each). The CDR3 totals 15 residues. V was trimmed by 0 bases and J by 4 bases, leaving 10 bases between them. CDR1 and CDR2 from the germline V gene are LNHNV and YYDKDF (reference sequence). CDR3 in amino acids: CATSRDRGGKNIQYF. As DNA, the CDR3 is TGTGCCACCAGCAGAGATCGAGGGGGGAAAAACATTCAGTACTTC.

The V gene is TRBV5-5, the J gene TRBJ2-5; a possible D gene is TRBD2 (6 bases). CDR3 length: 15 amino acids. Germline V lookup: CDR1 SGHKS, CDR2 YYEKEE (reference sequence). V lost 5 bases to trimming and J lost 1 base, with 15 bases between them. CDR3 amino acids: CASSLTGDFQETQYF. The CDR3 DNA follows: TGTGCCAGCAGTTTAACGGGGGACTTCCAAGAGACCCAGTACTTC.

As DNA, the CDR3 is TGTGCCAGCAGCTCTTACGGGGGGCCCGTTCAAGAGACCCAGTACTTC. It specifies CASSSYGGPVQETQYF. The rearrangement uses TRBV14 and TRBJ2-5; D might be TRBD2 (7 bases). Germline V gives CDR1 SGHDN, CDR2 FVKESK. The V end lost 5 bases, the J end lost 2 bases, and 18 bases lay between the germline ends. This CDR3 is 16 amino acids long.

This clone was found a few times. The junction shows a germline mismatch at one end, possibly a read error. The J gene is TRBJ1-2, the V gene TRBV7-9; no definite D call. This CDR3 has 12 residues. Germline CDR1 and CDR2: SEHNR and FQNEAQ (reference sequence). The CDR3 loop is CASSSRSWPEHF. In DNA form, the CDR3 reads TGTGCCAGCAGCTCCCGTTCGTGGCCCGAGCACTTC.

This chain links TRBV7-9 with TRBJ2-2; D possibly corresponds to TRBD2 (6 bases). The germline V gene has CDR1 SEHNR and CDR2 FQNEAQ (reference sequence). The CDR3 is 15 amino acids. The V and J ends lost 8 bases and 4 bases respectively, with 17 bases between them. The CDR3 loop is CASGGGRRPTGELFF. CDR3 sequence (DNA): TGTGCCAGCGGGGGAGGTAGGAGACCCACCGGGGAGCTGTTTTTT.

The gene calls are TRBV4-1 and TRBJ2-7; D may be TRBD2 (5 bases). This CDR3 is built from 14 residues. V shed 4 bases and J shed 4 bases, with 14 bases lying between them. The germline gives CDR1 MGHRA, CDR2 YSYEKL. In nucleotides, the CDR3 is TGCGCCAGCAGCCTTGCGGGCGATGATTACGAGCAGTACTTC. This codes for CASSLAGDDYEQYF.